This is a list of T cell receptor beta chains from one sample in a study of blood T cell repertoires in COVID-19. Clones were read by immunoSEQ multiplex PCR, and TCRdb kept only the in-frame ones, dropping some. This table has roughly 100,000 clones, over 70% appearing once. The sequencing sample was made of peripheral blood. Receptor source: a man aged 55 to 70 with acute or convalescent COVID-19. Each CDR3 is given with its conserved first and last residue.

v_call: TRBV7-2; j_call: TRBJ2-7; cdr3_aa: CASSFGVTGGYEQYF
v_call: TRBV7-9; j_call: TRBJ2-6; cdr3_aa: CASSLTGASSGANVLTF
v_call: TRBV30; j_call: TRBJ1-3; cdr3_aa: CAWSNQSPHSGNTIYF
v_call: TRBV27; j_call: TRBJ2-1; cdr3_aa: CASSLSGGVDGEQFF
v_call: TRBV18; j_call: TRBJ1-2; cdr3_aa: CASSPVEAGDGYTF
v_call: TRBV3-1/TRBV3-2; j_call: TRBJ1-1; cdr3_aa: CASSLQPGQGGEAFF
v_call: TRBV10-2; j_call: TRBJ2-5; cdr3_aa: CASSEPSGAAGGPRETQYF
v_call: TRBV12-5; j_call: TRBJ2-4; cdr3_aa: CASGSREKSIQYF
v_call: TRBV3-1/TRBV3-2; j_call: TRBJ1-2; cdr3_aa: CASSQVVRDGYTF
v_call: TRBV6-5; j_call: TRBJ1-2; cdr3_aa: CASSYSLDYGYTF
v_call: TRBV7-9; j_call: TRBJ2-5; cdr3_aa: CASTNTPFQETQYF
v_call: TRBV18; j_call: TRBJ1-1; cdr3_aa: CASSQNRSPEAFF
v_call: TRBV7-2; j_call: TRBJ2-1; cdr3_aa: CASSFYQGPYNEQFF
v_call: TRBV18; j_call: TRBJ2-3; cdr3_aa: CASSPLAGGLTDTQYF
v_call: TRBV5-1; j_call: TRBJ2-7; cdr3_aa: CASSFGQTYEQYF
v_call: TRBV4-1; j_call: TRBJ2-3; cdr3_aa: CASSQDLMGTDTQYF
v_call: TRBV7-8; j_call: TRBJ1-1; cdr3_aa: CASSLNPFEKTEAFF
v_call: TRBV5-1; j_call: TRBJ2-5; cdr3_aa: CASSLGTTGWETQYF
v_call: TRBV6-5; j_call: TRBJ2-4; cdr3_aa: CASTSSGGTINF
v_call: TRBV3-1/TRBV3-2; j_call: TRBJ1-6; cdr3_aa: CASSQEAGNSPLHF
v_call: TRBV11-3; j_call: TRBJ1-2; cdr3_aa: CASSLGGYGYTF
v_call: TRBV19; j_call: TRBJ2-3; cdr3_aa: CASSIQGANTQYF
v_call: TRBV7-9; j_call: TRBJ1-2; cdr3_aa: CASSLGVGDYGYTF
v_call: TRBV7-2; j_call: TRBJ2-2; cdr3_aa: CASSWGTGTGPGELFF
v_call: TRBV27; j_call: TRBJ2-1; cdr3_aa: CASSLITYNEQFF
v_call: TRBV5-4; j_call: TRBJ2-1; cdr3_aa: CASKIRGSNEQFF
v_call: TRBV16; j_call: TRBJ1-1; cdr3_aa: CASSLGAIEAFF
v_call: TRBV3-1/TRBV3-2; j_call: TRBJ1-2; cdr3_aa: CASSPRTGSWREGYTF
v_call: TRBV9; j_call: TRBJ2-2; cdr3_aa: CASSNPRGLDGELFF
v_call: TRBV19; j_call: TRBJ1-1; cdr3_aa: CASSIQGANTEAFF
v_call: TRBV11-3; j_call: TRBJ1-1; cdr3_aa: CASTRPGGTEAFF
v_call: TRBV7-7; j_call: TRBJ2-2; cdr3_aa: CASSLDRISGTNTGELFF
v_call: TRBV6-5; j_call: TRBJ1-1; cdr3_aa: CASSYGTGGTEAFF
v_call: TRBV29-1; j_call: TRBJ1-1; cdr3_aa: CSVGQRMNTEAFF
v_call: TRBV24-1; j_call: TRBJ2-2; cdr3_aa: CATSAPVGGGELFF
v_call: TRBV6-5; j_call: TRBJ1-6; cdr3_aa: CASSLGQGNSPLHF
v_call: TRBV11-2; j_call: TRBJ1-5; cdr3_aa: CASSLDRTLSPNQPQHF
v_call: TRBV4-3; j_call: TRBJ1-2; cdr3_aa: CASSSWGGNYGYTF
v_call: TRBV28; j_call: TRBJ1-2; cdr3_aa: CASSFQANYGYTF
v_call: TRBV18; j_call: TRBJ2-3; cdr3_aa: CASSPPSGRIDTQYF
v_call: TRBV19; j_call: TRBJ2-6; cdr3_aa: CASRTGNPGANVLTF
v_call: TRBV15; j_call: TRBJ2-3; cdr3_aa: CATSRGLANTDTQYF
v_call: TRBV5-1; j_call: TRBJ2-2; cdr3_aa: CASSSGGIAGVNTGELFF